These T cell receptor beta chains were read from a single sample in a study of graft-versus-host responses after intestinal transplantation. Only in-frame clones appear in the TCRdb table, and some are missing; sequencing was by immunoSEQ multiplex PCR. The table shows 70,000 or so clones, with approximately 87% occurring only once. These TCRs are of unknown antigen specificity. Sequenced material: unstimulated CD4+ T cells sorted from spleen or lymph node cells, taken before transplant. The receptors were sampled from a human donor who was the organ donor for an intestinal transplant. The CDR3 runs from the conserved cysteine through the conserved F or W. Each record gives: clone size, D gene, V gene, J gene, CDR3 protein, CDR3 DNA. A D gene is named only where the DNA matches it firmly. Clone size is given for some rows only: seen once, a few or many times, or a class if the clone is expanded.

size: -
D: -
V: TRBV29-1
J: TRBJ2-3
CDR3: CSVSVGDTQYF
DNA: TGCAGCGTTTCCGTCGGGGATACGCAGTATTTT

size: -
D: TRBD2
V: TRBV7-2
J: TRBJ2-3
CDR3: CASSSRSGGASDTQYF
DNA: TGTGCCAGCAGCTCTCGTAGCGGGGGGGCTTCAGATACGCAGTATTTT

size: -
D: -
V: TRBV4-3
J: TRBJ1-5
CDR3: CASSQVWSGRLPGPQHF
DNA: TGCGCCAGCAGCCAAGTCTGGTCTGGGAGGCTACCAGGCCCCCAGCATTTT

size: -
D: TRBD1
V: TRBV28
J: TRBJ1-2
CDR3: CASSFDRGQGGYTF
DNA: TGTGCCAGCAGTTTTGATAGGGGGCAGGGTGGCTACACCTTC

size: once
D: TRBD1
V: TRBV4-2
J: TRBJ1-4
CDR3: CASSQARDRGRSFNEKLFF
DNA: TGTGCCAGCAGCCAAGCAAGGGACAGGGGGCGCAGCTTCAATGAAAAACTGTTTTTT

size: -
D: -
V: TRBV11-3
J: TRBJ2-2
CDR3: CASSLAVGAPTGELFF
DNA: TGTGCCAGCAGCTTAGCCGTGGGGGCCCCCACCGGGGAGCTGTTTTTT

size: -
D: -
V: TRBV6-1
J: TRBJ2-3
CDR3: CASSLLSLADTQYF
DNA: TGTGCCAGCAGTCTATTGAGCCTGGCAGATACGCAGTATTTT

size: once
D: TRBD1
V: TRBV5-1
J: TRBJ1-6
CDR3: CASSGTGGAYNSPLHF
DNA: TGCGCCAGCAGCGGAACAGGGGGCGCGTATAATTCACCCCTCCACTTT

size: -
D: -
V: TRBV20-1
J: TRBJ2-5
CDR3: CSATRLETQYF
DNA: TGCAGTGCTACCCGGTTAGAGACCCAGTACTTC

size: -
D: -
V: TRBV7-3
J: TRBJ2-2
CDR3: CASSLALDPGELFF
DNA: TGTGCCAGCAGCTTGGCACTAGACCCCGGGGAGCTGTTTTTT